This passage covers 26 T cell receptor beta chains from one sample sequenced in a study of blood T cell repertoires in COVID-19. Assay used: immunoSEQ multiplex PCR; TCRdb lists only in-frame clones, some missing. The table shows 150,000 to 200,000 clones, with around 83% occurring only once. The sample was peripheral blood. Every receptor here comes from an older woman with COVID-19, enrolled during active disease.

The DNA of the CDR3 is TGCGCCAGCAGAGGGGGCGGGAACACCGGGGAGCTGTTTTTT. It translates to CASRGGGNTGELFF. V is TRBV4-3 and J is TRBJ2-2; 7 positions match TRBD1. The germline V gene encodes CDR1 LGHNA and CDR2 YSLEER. The junction had 2 bases not matched to a gene; V was cut back by 6 bases and J by 1 base. The CDR3 loop spans 14 amino acids.

The chain couples TRBV11-3 to TRBJ2-2; 12 nucleotides match TRBD2. Germline-derived CDR1 and CDR2 are SGHNT and YENEEA. V lost 2 bases to trimming and J lost 4 bases; unmatched junction nucleotides: 5. The CDR3 is 17 amino acids. The CDR3, as DNA: TGTGCCAGCAGCTTAATTCCGACTAGCGGGGGCACCGGGGAGCTGTTTTTT. Amino acids: CASSLIPTSGGTGELFF.

This chain joins TRBV18 and TRBJ1-1, with TRBD1 matching over 7 bases. The V gene end was trimmed by 3 bases and the J gene end by 0 bases; junction bases not matched to a gene: 4. This CDR3 is 15 amino acids long. Germline V gene sequence: CDR1 KGHSH, CDR2 LQKENI. The CDR3 reads CASSPQTGMNTEAFF. The CDR3 DNA reads as TGTGCCAGCTCACCGCAGACAGGGATGAACACTGAAGCTTTCTTT.

The rearrangement joins TRBV30 to TRBJ2-3; 12 nucleotides match TRBD2. The V gene end was trimmed by 4 bases and the J gene end by 4 bases; junction bases not matched to a gene: 12. This CDR3 is built from 17 residues. The germline V gene has CDR1 GTSNPN and CDR2 SVGIG (reference sequence). CDR3: CAWIRRGLAGGPDTQYF. The CDR3 region has the DNA TGTGCCTGGATACGGAGGGGGCTAGCGGGAGGGCCAGATACGCAGTATTTT.

CDR3 region: CASSTGVQETQYF. The DNA of the CDR3 is TGTGCCAGCAGCACCGGGGTTCAAGAGACCCAGTACTTC. This chain links TRBV9 with TRBJ2-5, with D perhaps matching TRBD2 (5 bases). Trimming took off 4 bases at V and 2 bases at J, with 9 bases between the two ends. Germline V gene lookup returns CDR1 SGDLS and CDR2 YYNGEE. The CDR3 is 13 residues long.

The chain carries TRBV19 and TRBJ2-7; D remains ambiguous. The germline gives CDR1 LNHDA, CDR2 SQIVND (reference sequence). With 3 bases removed from V and 2 bases from J, the gap between germline ends came to 14 bases. The CDR3 length is 15 residues. CDR3 coding DNA: TGTGCCAGTAGTATGGTTGTGGTGAGCACCTACGAGCAGTACTTC. Its protein product is CASSMVVVSTYEQYF.

The rearrangement uses TRBV3-1 (or the pseudogene TRBV3-2) and TRBJ2-2, with 9 bases that match TRBD2. The CDR3 is made up of 21 amino acids. With V trimmed by 1 base and J by 0 bases, 15 bases remained unmatched. The germline V gene encodes CDR1 LGHDT and CDR2 YNNKEL (reference sequence). CDR3 in amino acids: CASSQARPGLAGITNTGELFF. The CDR3 DNA reads TGTGCCAGCAGCCAAGCCCGACCCGGGCTAGCGGGGATTACGAACACCGGGGAGCTGTTTTTT.

The chain recombines TRBV28 with TRBJ2-7, with D perhaps TRBD1 (6 bases). V gave up 8 bases and J gave up 4 bases, with 15 bases separating them. Germline V CDR1 and CDR2: MDHEN, SYDVKM. The CDR3 has 13 residues. The CDR3 loop is CASVRQEPYEQYF. Here the CDR3 DNA reads TGTGCCAGCGTCAGACAGGAACCATACGAGCAGTACTTC.

The chain joins TRBV6-5 to TRBJ1-5; 9 bases are shared with TRBD1. CDR3 size: 16 residues. Germline values: CDR1 MNHEY, CDR2 SVGAGI. V was clipped by 4 bases and J by 8 bases; unmatched bases: 12. The DNA for the CDR3 is TGTGCCAGCAGTTCCCCAGTGGGGGACAGGGCTAAGCCCCAGCATTTT. Amino acids: CASSSPVGDRAKPQHF.

This clone was seen only once. V is TRBV6-2 or TRBV6-3 and J is TRBJ1-2; possibly TRBD1 for D (5 bases). The V end was cut by 4 bases, the J end by 0 bases, with 9 bases between. Germline CDR1 MNHEY, CDR2 SVGEGT. CDR3 size: 14 residues. The CDR3 DNA is TGTGCCAGCAGTTTGGAGGGGCCTAACTATGGCTACACCTTC. It yields the protein CASSLEGPNYGYTF.

The sample holds one count of this clone. The chain joins TRBV29-1 to TRBJ1-5; 9 nucleotides align to TRBD1. V trimming: 5 bases; J trimming: 1 base; junction bases outside the gene matches: 6. The CDR3 length is 15 residues. CDR1 is SQVTM, CDR2 ANQGSEA, per germline. The CDR3 DNA reads as TGCAGCGTTCTGGACAGGGGTACCAGCAATCAGCCCCAGCATTTT. Translated, it gives CSVLDRGTSNQPQHF.

The chain is built from TRBV5-1 and TRBJ1-2; weak D call: TRBD1 (5 bases). The length of the CDR3 is 15 residues. Germline-derived CDR1 and CDR2 are SGHRS and YFSETQ. V lost 1 base to trimming and J lost 0 bases, with 10 bases between them. The CDR3 sequence: CASSLSAGANYGYTF. In DNA, the CDR3 is TGCGCCAGCAGCTTGTCAGCGGGGGCTAACTATGGCTACACCTTC. Filled out from reference TRBV5-1 and TRBJ1-2, the complete variable domain reads KAGVTQTPRYLIKTRGQQVTLSCSPISGHRSVSWYQQTPGQGLQFLFEYFSETQRNKGNFPGRFSGRQFSNSRSEMNVSTLELGDSALYLCASSLSAGANYGYTFGSGTRLTVV.

In nucleotides, the CDR3 is TGCGCCAGCAGCTTGGGGGGACAGGGTGTCACAGATACGCAGTATTTT. Its protein product is CASSLGGQGVTDTQYF. This sequence joins TRBV5-1 and TRBJ2-3, with TRBD1 identical over 9 bases. CDR1 is SGHRS and CDR2 is YFSETQ in the germline V gene. There are 16 residues in the CDR3. With 0 bases clipped from V and 2 bases from J, the junction kept 4 bases outside the gene matches.

Note on this clone: Other DNA sequences in the sample encode the same CDR3. V and J are TRBV5-1 and TRBJ2-3; possible D gene TRBD1, 6 bases. The germline V and J ends were trimmed by 0 bases and 0 bases, with 8 bases remaining between them. CDR3 length: 15 residues. Germline V CDR1 and CDR2: SGHRS, YFSETQ. The CDR3 sequence is CASSLEQGSTDTQYF. The CDR3, as DNA: TGCGCCAGCAGCTTGGAACAGGGAAGCACAGATACGCAGTATTTT.

The genes are TRBV9 and TRBJ2-2; D may be TRBD2 (6 bases). With 0 bases removed from V and 0 bases from J, the gap between germline ends came to 9 bases. This CDR3 spans 16 amino acids. Germline V gene sequence: CDR1 SGDLS, CDR2 YYNGEE. In DNA, the CDR3 is TGTGCCAGCAGCGTAGCGGCTAGCGCGAACACCGGGGAGCTGTTTTTT. It codes for CASSVAASANTGELFF.

The genes are TRBV6-6 and TRBJ1-1; 7 bases match TRBD1. Germline V lookup: CDR1 MNHNY, CDR2 SVGAGI (reference sequence). The CDR3 extends over 14 amino acids. J gave up 3 bases and V 5 bases, and 6 bases lay outside the gene matches. CDR3 DNA sequence: TGTGCCAGCAGTCGGGACAGCTCATACACTGAAGCTTTCTTT. Its protein product is CASSRDSSYTEAFF.

The chain recombines TRBV11-3 with TRBJ2-1; D might be TRBD1 (6 bases). This CDR3 spans 13 amino acids. V lost 0 bases to trimming and J lost 12 bases, with 12 bases between them. Germline V gene sequence: CDR1 SGHNT, CDR2 YENEEA. CDR3 region: CASSLERGTRQFF. CDR3 DNA: TGTGCCAGCAGCTTAGAGAGGGGGACAAGGCAGTTCTTC.

The chain joins TRBV9 to TRBJ2-2, with a tentative D call TRBD2 (7 bases). Germline CDR1 is SGDLS and CDR2 is YYNGEE. The CDR3 is made up of 20 amino acids. With 3 bases removed from V and 4 bases from J, the gap between germline ends came to 28 bases. The chain's CDR3 is CASSARWGADTAGLTGELFF. In nucleotides, the CDR3 is TGTGCCAGCAGCGCCCGTTGGGGGGCTGATACAGCGGGGCTCACCGGGGAGCTGTTTTTT.

The chain employs TRBV24-1 and TRBJ2-1; 14 bases are shared with TRBD2. With 1 base clipped from V and 9 bases from J, the junction kept 10 bases outside the gene matches. The CDR3 totals 18 residues. Germline values: CDR1 KGHDR, CDR2 SFDVKD. Written as DNA, the CDR3 is TGTGCCACCAGTGATTTTTTCGGGACTAGCGGGAGTATGGGTGAGCAGTTCTTC. It specifies CATSDFFGTSGSMGEQFF.

This sequence joins TRBV6-4 and TRBJ2-2; 7 nucleotides match TRBD1. The CDR3 spans 18 residues. Germline CDR1 MRHNA, CDR2 SNTAGT. The V gene end was trimmed by 9 bases and the J gene end by 0 bases; junction bases not matched to a gene: 16. The CDR3 spells CARPDRPGQTSNTGELFF. Here the CDR3 DNA reads TGTGCCAGGCCAGACCGACCGGGACAGACCTCGAACACCGGGGAGCTGTTTTTT.

This clone appeared once. The chain links TRBV4-3 to TRBJ2-2, with 7 bases that match TRBD1. The ends lost 2 bases at V and 5 bases at J; junction bases unmatched: 8. The germline gives CDR1 LGHNA, CDR2 YSLEER. This CDR3 comprises 16 residues. CDR3 nucleotide sequence: TGCGCCAGCAGCCAAAGTGAGGGGGCGTTGACCGGGGAGCTGTTTTTT. Protein product: CASSQSEGALTGELFF.

The genes are TRBV3-1 (or the pseudogene TRBV3-2) and TRBJ2-1; the match to TRBD2 covers 11 bases. J was trimmed by 15 bases and V by 4 bases; bases with no gene match: 8. The length of the CDR3 is 13 residues. Germline V gene data show CDR1 as LGHDT and CDR2 as YNNKEL (reference sequence). CDR3 region: CASSRTLAGGVFF. CDR3 DNA: TGTGCCAGCAGCCGGACTCTAGCGGGAGGAGTGTTCTTC.

This clone was detected only a few times. Other nucleotide sequences in the sample specify the same CDR3. The chain recombines TRBV7-2 with TRBJ1-1, with D maybe TRBD1 (6 bases). Deletions cut 1 base from V and 1 base from J, with 10 bases between. This CDR3 has 15 amino acids. Looked up from germline, CDR1 is SGHTA and CDR2 is FQGNSA. In DNA, the CDR3 is TGTGCCAGCAGCTTAGGGCGGGGGCCGAACACTGAAGCTTTCTTT. Its protein is CASSLGRGPNTEAFF.

V gene TRBV7-9 combines with J gene TRBJ1-4; 7 nucleotides line up with TRBD1. This CDR3 is built from 13 residues. CDR1 is SEHNR, CDR2 FQNEAQ, per germline (reference sequence). Here the CDR3 DNA reads TGTGCAGAAGGGGGCTCCCAAGGAGAAAAACTGTTTTTT. It specifies CAEGGSQGEKLFF. The full variable domain, in which reference TRBV7-9 and TRBJ1-4 provide the parts outside the CDR3, is DTGVSQNPRHKITKRGQNVTFRCDPISEHNRLYWYRQTLGQGPEFLTYFQNEAQLEKSRLLSDRFSAERPKGSFSTLEIQRTEQGDSAMYLCAEGGSQGEKLFFGSGTQLSVL.

J is TRBJ2-1 and V is TRBV5-1, with 8 bases that match TRBD1. CDR3 length: 16 amino acids. Germline CDR1 is SGHRS and CDR2 is YFSETQ. V shed 3 bases and J 5 bases; nucleotides not matched to a gene: 10. The CDR3 DNA sequence: TGCGCCAGCAGCTCTTACTTCGGACAGGGAAACAATGAGCAGTTCTTC. Translation gives CASSSYFGQGNNEQFF.

The chain is built from TRBV5-4 and TRBJ1-1, with 8 bases that match TRBD1. Germline V gene lookup returns CDR1 SGHNT and CDR2 YYREEE (reference sequence). The V segment lost 6 bases and the J segment 11 bases; nucleotides outside the gene matches: 12. CDR3 length: 13 residues. In DNA form, the CDR3 reads TGTGCCAGCAACGGACAGGGCCCCGGTCAGGCTTTCTTT. Its protein is CASNGQGPGQAFF.